This T cell receptor (beta chain) was found in a study of vaccination effects on CD4 cells after COVID-19. The study, taken as a whole, reports: Clonal contraction was marked in infection- and vaccine-induced clones late after vaccination. The study enrolled few convalescent patients and sampled no early post-infection timepoints.

Of note for this clone: The antigen remains undetermined.

The CDR3 loop spans 16 amino acids. Germline V lookup: CDR1 SEHNR, CDR2 FQNEAQ (reference sequence). V lost 2 bases to trimming and J lost 0 bases, with 10 bases between them. Under the ViraFEST assay, PBMC were stimulated with viral peptide pools so that antigen-specific CD4+ T cells expanded. Sequencing was performed afterwards. Culturing for around eleven days preceded CD4+ T cell isolation. Negative nucleocapsid antibody tests before and after vaccination confirmed no previous SARS-CoV-2 infection. The authors replaced half the medium with IL-2 medium on days 3 and 7. TCRdb's copy holds only in-frame clones and misses some; the assay was immunoSEQ multiplex PCR. Of about 43,000 clones in the sample, roughly four fifths were seen once.

Source: CD4+ T cells from PBMCs cultured with SARS-CoV-2 spike peptides, taken before COVID-19 vaccination. The clonotype originates from a human donor who received a COVID-19 vaccine. The chain is built from TRBV7-9 and TRBJ2-2; D possibly corresponds to TRBD1 (6 bases). In nucleotides, the CDR3 is TGTGCCAGCAGCTTAACGGGACAAACGAACACCGGGGAGCTGTTTTTT. Translating it yields CASSLTGQTNTGELFF.